The rows below give T cell receptor beta chains drawn from one sample of a study of metastatic and nonmetastatic thyroid tumors. TCRdb called clones again from the PCR reads with MiXCR. In the table there are under 50,000 clones, 18% of which are singletons. The sequenced material came from tumor tissue. These receptors were collected from a female donor with papillary thyroid cancer or a benign thyroid nodule (not recorded which). Some clones in this sample may be carry-over from other donors' samples. CDR3s include the opening cysteine and the closing phenylalanine or tryptophan. D genes are given only for firm matches. Only part of the rows carry a size: once, few, many, or a class if the clone is expanded.

clone_size cdr3_length j_call v_call d_call cdr3_aa cdr3_nt
medium-sized 13 TRBJ2-1 TRBV20-1 NA CSARDLLAYEQFF TGCAGTGCTAGAGATCTCCTAGCCTATGAGCAGTTCTTC
few 17 TRBJ2-1 TRBV6-5 TRBD2 CASILGLAAAQYNEQFF TGTGCCAGCATACTTGGACTAGCGGCGGCTCAATACAATGAGCAGTTCTTC
many 12 TRBJ2-7 TRBV20-1 TRBD2 CSALRESYEQYF TGCAGTGCTTTGCGGGAGAGCTACGAGCAGTACTTC
NA 15 TRBJ1-1 TRBV6-1 TRBD1 CAISEPVQGAPRAFF TGTGCCATCAGTGAACCTGTACAGGGGGCACCTCGAGCTTTCTTT
many 16 TRBJ2-3 TRBV29-1 TRBD2 CSVEGGLAGPTDTQYF TGCAGCGTTGAAGGGGGACTAGCGGGGCCCACAGATACGCAGTATTTT
many 16 TRBJ1-5 TRBV7-6 TRBD1 CASSLTGPAFNQPQHF TGTGCCAGCAGCTTGACAGGGCCCGCTTTTAATCAGCCCCAGCATTTT
NA 15 TRBJ2-1 TRBV6-1 NA CASSVAALGFNEQFF TGTGCCAGCAGTGTGGCAGCGTTAGGATTCAATGAGCAGTTCTTC
many 14 TRBJ1-3 TRBV9 NA CASSTHTGGNTIYF TGTGCCAGCAGCACGCACACCGGTGGAAACACCATATATTTT
NA 19 TRBJ2-7 TRBV28 TRBD2 CASSLPSSGLAGAHHEQYF TGTGCCAGCAGTTTACCCTCGTCTGGACTAGCGGGAGCCCATCACGAGCAGTACTTC
many 15 TRBJ1-2 TRBV4-3 NA CASSQDRSFNYGYTF TGCGCCAGCAGCCAAGACAGGAGTTTTAACTATGGCTACACCTTC
NA 13 TRBJ1-2 TRBV5-4 NA CASSLPDGYCYTF TGTGCCAGCAGCCTCCCGGACGGCTATTGTTACACCTTC
NA 17 TRBJ2-2 TRBV5-6 TRBD2 CASSLELAGANTGELFF TGTGCCAGCAGCTTGGAACTAGCGGGGGCGAACACCGGGGAGCTGTTTTTT
many 15 TRBJ1-4 TRBV6-1 TRBD1 CASRPLQGFGEKLFF TGTGCCAGCAGACCCTTACAGGGGTTCGGTGAAAAACTGTTTTTT
many 13 TRBJ2-7 TRBV18 NA CASSPGSLYEQYF TGTGCCAGCTCACCTGGGAGTCTCTACGAGCAGTACTTC
many 15 TRBJ2-7 TRBV4-1 TRBD2 CASSTGLAGLHEQYF TGCGCCAGCAGCACCGGACTAGCGGGATTACACGAGCAGTACTTC
many 16 TRBJ1-2 TRBV19 TRBD1 CASSIDSGTGVVGYTF TGTGCCAGTAGTATCGATTCCGGGACAGGGGTAGTTGGCTACACCTTC
many 14 TRBJ2-3 TRBV30 NA CAWVGQGATDTQYF TGTGCCTGGGTCGGCCAGGGCGCCACAGATACGCAGTATTTT
many 17 TRBJ2-3 TRBV2 TRBD2 CASKSTSGGRRTDTQYF TGTGCCAGCAAGTCGACTAGCGGGGGGCGTCGCACAGATACGCAGTATTTT
few 17 TRBJ1-1 TRBV6-1 NA CASRRTGMAVGGGEAFF TGTGCCAGCAGACGAACCGGCATGGCTGTGGGAGGAGGTGAAGCTTTCTTT
many 13 TRBJ2-5 TRBV6-1 TRBD2 CATYLAGYETQYF TGTGCCACCTACTTAGCGGGGTACGAGACCCAGTACTTC
many 13 TRBJ1-1 TRBV6-1 NA CASTVDPWTEAFF TGTGCCAGCACAGTCGACCCTTGGACTGAAGCTTTCTTT
NA 13 TRBJ2-7 TRBV7-8 TRBD1 CASSSDRNYEQYF TGTGCCAGCAGCTCGGACAGGAACTACGAGCAGTACTTC
NA 17 TRBJ2-7 TRBV20-1 NA CSARAPSAGCNSYEQYF TGCAGTGCTAGAGCACCGAGCGCGGGATGCAATTCCTACGAGCAGTACTTC
NA 12 TRBJ2-7 TRBV6-2/TRBV6-3 NA CASSSLGWEQYF TGTGCCAGCAGTTCCTTAGGCTGGGAGCAGTACTTC
NA 15 TRBJ1-2 TRBV7-2 TRBD1 CASSLNQGAGYCYTF TGTGCCAGCAGCTTAAACCAGGGGGCAGGCTATTGCTACACCTTT
many 11 TRBJ1-2 TRBV6-1 TRBD1 CAVRGRHGYTF TGTGCCGTCAGGGGGAGACATGGCTACACCTTC
many 13 TRBJ1-1 TRBV4-2 NA CASRERVNTEAFF TGTGCCAGCAGGGAGAGAGTGAACACTGAAGCTTTCTTT
many 12 TRBJ2-3 TRBV20-1 NA CSARSSGDTQYF TGCAGTGCTAGATCTAGTGGAGATACGCAGTATTTT
NA 14 TRBJ1-2 TRBV3-1 TRBD1 CASIQGTGISCYTF TGTGCCAGCATCCAAGGGACAGGGATCAGTTGCTACACCTTC
many 16 TRBJ2-2 TRBV6-5 NA CASSYAAGANTGELFF TGTGCCAGCAGTTACGCCGCGGGCGCGAACACCGGGGAGCTGTTTTTT
many 15 TRBJ2-3 TRBV9 TRBD2 CASSISGTSTDTQYF TGTGCCAGCAGCATTAGCGGGACTAGCACAGATACGCAGTATTTT
many 14 TRBJ1-2 TRBV11-2 NA CASSLDHPDRGHTF TGTGCCAGCAGCTTAGATCACCCAGACAGAGGCCACACCTTC
many 13 TRBJ2-2 TRBV6-1 NA CASTAEVTGELFF TGTGCCAGCACAGCGGAGGTCACCGGGGAGCTGTTTTTT
large 15 TRBJ1-6 TRBV20-1 NA CSARSRESYNSPLHF TGCAGTGCTAGGTCCCGGGAGTCCTATAATTCACCCCTCCACTTT
many 14 TRBJ1-5 TRBV5-1 TRBD1 CASSATGDNQPQHF TGCGCCAGCAGCGCGACAGGGGACAATCAGCCCCAGCATTTT
NA 13 TRBJ1-2 TRBV20-1 NA CSAPLQGRYGYTF TGCAGTGCTCCGTTACAGGGTAGATATGGCTACACCTTC
many 16 TRBJ2-1 TRBV6-2/TRBV6-3 TRBD2 CASSYAPSGAIGEQFF TGTGCCAGCAGTTACGCGCCTAGCGGGGCTATCGGGGAGCAGTTCTTC
many 16 TRBJ2-5 TRBV20-1 NA CSARDQEGGPRETQYF TGCAGTGCTAGAGATCAGGAGGGGGGGCCCAGAGAGACCCAGTACTTC
few 15 TRBJ2-7 TRBV6-2/TRBV6-3 TRBD2 CAGRFSTSGGHEQYF TGTGCCGGTAGGTTCTCCACTAGCGGGGGACACGAGCAATACTTC
NA 13 TRBJ1-1 TRBV4-1 NA CASGLSMNTEAFF TGCGCCAGCGGCCTGTCCATGAACACTGAAGCTTTCTTT